This passage covers 10 T cell receptor beta chains from one sample sequenced in a study of T cells in Graves' hyperthyroidism and ophthalmopathy (dated by TCRdb to about 2019). Library preparation was by multiplex PCR. These reads were obtained on an Illumina HiSeq 2000. The TCR beta CDR3 regions were amplified from RNA transcripts. A first-round RT-PCR of the TCR CDR3 used the HTBI primer set with the Qiagen OneStep RT-PCR kit. TCRdb trimmed public reads at Q25 via fastp, called clones via MiXCR and kept in-frame beta chains. Each CDR3 protein gets just one entry, which takes the most common genes and DNA from the rows behind it. This sample lists 380,000 or so distinct CDR3 sequences; over 15% were detected once. Approximately 4% of the sample belongs to the ten largest clones. The sequenced sample consisted of blood. These receptors were obtained from a woman aged 18-29 years with Graves' hyperthyroidism.

A few counts support this clonotype. The rearrangement links TRBV7-2 to TRBJ2-2; D perhaps matches TRBD1 (5 bases). The CDR3 extends over 14 amino acids. Trimming cost V 0 bases and J 7 bases, with 9 bases left between them. Germline V CDR1 and CDR2: SGHTA, FQGNSA. This chain's CDR3 is CASSLASQGGELFF. In DNA form, the CDR3 reads TGTGCCAGCAGCTTAGCCTCGCAGGGCGGGGAGCTGTTTTTT.

As concerns this clonotype: At one boundary the junction diverges from the germline segment, which might be a read error. This rearrangement joins TRBV2 to TRBJ1-5; no clear D. The CDR3 consists of 12 residues. Germline assignment: CDR1 SNHLY and CDR2 FYNNEI. CDR3 sequence (DNA): TGTGCCAGCAAGGGCAGCAATCAGCCCCAGCGTTTT. It is translated as CASKGSNQPQRF.

This clonotype was seen ten or more times. The J gene is TRBJ1-3, the V gene TRBV5-4, with unresolved D. Germline lookup yields CDR1 SGHNT and CDR2 YYREEE (reference sequence). This CDR3 contains 13 residues. Between the trimmed V and J ends, which lost 0 bases and 4 bases, there was a span of 5 bases. This CDR3 reads CASSLDMGNTIYF. The CDR3 DNA is TGTGCCAGCAGCTTGGACATGGGAAACACCATATATTTT.

Ten or more counts support this clonotype. The chain is built from TRBV6-5 and TRBJ1-2; D may be TRBD1 (6 bases). From germline, CDR1 is MNHEY and CDR2 SVGAGI. V was trimmed by 7 bases and J by 4 bases, leaving 16 bases between them. This CDR3 contains 14 residues. CDR3 nucleotides: TGTGCCAGCACCCTTCGAACAGGGTCCTATGGCTACACCTTC. Translated: CASTLRTGSYGYTF.

The gene calls are TRBV6-1 and TRBJ1-5; D gene ambiguous. Trimming pared 5 bases from V and 4 bases from J, leaving 9 bases between. The CDR3 is made up of 13 amino acids. Germline lookup yields CDR1 MNHNS and CDR2 SASEGT. For the CDR3, the DNA is TGTGCCAGCAGTCCCACAGATAATCAGCCCCAGCATTTT. Its translation: CASSPTDNQPQHF.

This clonotype occurred many times. This chain connects TRBV6-5 to TRBJ1-5; D is perhaps TRBD1 (6 bases). Germline V gene sequence: CDR1 MNHEY, CDR2 SVGAGI. The CDR3 contains 15 residues. Trimming took off 4 bases at V and 6 bases at J, with 16 bases between the two ends. The CDR3 DNA reads TGTGCCAGCAGTTTGACAGGCCGAGGGTCTCAGCCCCAGCATTTT. Its translation is CASSLTGRGSQPQHF.

This clonotype was observed at least ten times. The chain employs TRBV6-1 and TRBJ2-5; D is ambiguous. There are 13 residues in the CDR3. V was cut by 3 bases and J by 5 bases, with 10 bases left in between. CDR1 is MNHNS and CDR2 is SASEGT in the germline V gene. CDR3 amino acids: CASSEAQKETQYF. Written as DNA, the CDR3 is TGTGCCAGCAGTGAGGCGCAGAAGGAGACCCAGTACTTC.

A word on this clonotype: The CDR3 does not end in the conserved phenylalanine or tryptophan, so this is likely a read error. The CDR3 here is CASSEKEGTEAFV. The CDR3 nucleotides read TGTGCCAGCAGTGAGAAGGAAGGCACTGAAGCTTTCGTT. The genes are TRBV6-1 and TRBJ1-1; no firm D call. Germline-derived CDR1 and CDR2 are MNHNS and SASEGT. The CDR3 contains 13 residues. The ends were cut back, 3 bases at V and 4 bases at J, with 9 bases in the middle.

There are many counts of this clonotype. This sequence joins TRBV4-1 and TRBJ2-5; 13 nucleotides agree with TRBD2. The trim removed 1 base at V and 5 bases at J, leaving 1 base unmatched. The CDR3 loop spans 15 amino acids. Looked up from germline, CDR1 is MGHRA and CDR2 is YSYEKL. The CDR3 DNA reads as TGCGCCAGCAGCCAAGTACTAGCGGGGGGGGAGACCCAGTACTTC. As protein: CASSQVLAGGETQYF.

This chain connects TRBV20-1 to TRBJ2-7; the match to TRBD1 covers 11 bases. The CDR3 length is 12 residues. After removal of 7 bases from V and 6 bases from J, the junction contained 5 bases not matched to a gene. Germline CDR1 DFQATT, CDR2 SNEGSKA (reference sequence). CDR3 DNA sequence: TGCAGTGGGTCCGGGACAGGGGGCGAGCAGTACTTC. This encodes CSGSGTGGEQYF.